This T cell receptor beta chain came from a study of control samples from healthy donors and cancer patients. The ends were cut back, 7 bases at V and 7 bases at J, with 11 bases in the middle. The CDR3 is 12 residues long. CDR1 MDHEN and CDR2 SYDVKM come from the germline V gene. Produced via immunoSEQ multiplex PCR; TCRdb's table is partial and in-frame only. The table includes some 130,000 clones, roughly 90% detected once. This chain connects TRBV28 to TRBJ1-5, with TRBD1 as a possible D gene (6 bases). The material sequenced was blood. This sequence was found in a woman aged 50 to 65 in good health. The CDR3 coding sequence is TGTGCCAGCACCCGAGGGGGGCAGCCCCAGCATTTT. It yields the protein CASTRGGQPQHF.